Below are 7 T cell receptor beta chains sequenced from a single sample in a study of early T cells in non-severe SARS-CoV-2 infection. TCRdb re-called the 5' RACE reads through MiXCR, storing one row per CDR3 protein. The table shows about 80,000 distinct CDR3 sequences, with about 5% occurring only once. Source: whole blood, taken at baseline. These TCRs come from an adult who was a healthcare worker with PCR-confirmed SARS-CoV-2 infection or an uninfected control (not recorded which).

The chain joins TRBV5-5 to TRBJ1-1; D call uncertain. CDR1 is SGHKS and CDR2 is YYEKEE in the germline V gene (reference sequence). The ends were cut back, 0 bases at V and 1 base at J, with 10 bases in the middle. This CDR3 region has 15 residues. The DNA for the CDR3 is TGTGCCAGCAGCTTGGAAGGGAGGGAGAACACTGAAGCTTTCTTT. It codes for CASSLEGRENTEAFF.

DNA for the CDR3: TGTGCCAGCAGTGGGAACAGGGGAGGCACTGAAGCTTTCTTT. Its protein product is CASSGNRGGTEAFF. The chain joins TRBV27 to TRBJ1-1, with 7 bases fitting TRBD1. V dropped 5 bases and J dropped 4; count of bases not matched to a gene: 7. Germline V lookup: CDR1 MNHEY, CDR2 SMNVEV (reference sequence). There are 14 residues in the CDR3.

At least ten counts were recorded for this clonotype. This rearrangement joins TRBV5-1 to TRBJ2-7; tentative D call: TRBD1 (5 bases). Trimming stripped 6 bases from V and 6 bases from J, with 16 bases between. Germline CDR1 is SGHRS and CDR2 is YFSETQ. This CDR3 contains 13 residues. The CDR3 loop reads CASTDSPSGEQYF. CDR3 nucleotide sequence: TGCGCCAGCACAGACAGTCCCTCCGGCGAGCAGTACTTC.

This clonotype was observed a few times. The V call is TRBV12-3 or TRBV12-4, the J call TRBJ1-4, with a possible D match to TRBD1 (6 bases). This CDR3 is 17 amino acids long. V was cut by 2 bases and J by 6 bases, with 19 bases left in between. The CDR3 region has the DNA TGTGCCAGCAGTTTAATGTTCCGGGGGAAGGGGGATGAAAAACTGTTTTTT. Its protein is CASSLMFRGKGDEKLFF.

At least ten counts were recorded for this clonotype. The chain couples TRBV28 to TRBJ2-7; D gene uncertain. The CDR3 is 14 amino acids. Per the germline V gene, CDR1 is MDHEN and CDR2 is SYDVKM. V was pared by 3 bases and J by 2 bases, with 11 bases between. Here the CDR3 reads CASSFSGDTYEQYF. The CDR3 coding sequence is TGTGCCAGCAGTTTTTCAGGAGATACCTACGAGCAGTACTTC.

This clonotype was detected ten times or more. The chain links TRBV6-6 to TRBJ2-5; D is unresolved. This CDR3 is built from 14 residues. Germline assignment: CDR1 MNHNY and CDR2 SVGAGI (reference sequence). The V end lost 6 bases, the J end lost 4 bases, and 15 bases lay between the germline ends. Here the CDR3 reads CASSGAADAETQYF. CDR3 DNA: TGTGCCAGCAGCGGAGCAGCCGACGCAGAGACCCAGTACTTC.

This clonotype showed up many times. The rearrangement joins TRBV27 to TRBJ2-3; no firm D call. The germline V gene has CDR1 MNHEY and CDR2 SMNVEV (reference sequence). This CDR3 is built from 12 residues. Trimming took 2 bases from V and 2 from J, leaving 2 bases between them. The CDR3 DNA sequence: TGTGCCAGCAGTTTAACCACAGATACGCAGTATTTT. Its translation: CASSLTTDTQYF.